Below are 24 T cell receptor beta chains sequenced from a single sample in a study of vaccination effects on CD4 cells after COVID-19. No antigen is known for these receptors. Using immunoSEQ multiplex PCR, the repertoire was profiled, and TCRdb retains in-frame clones only, with some absent. The table lists approximately 74,000 clones, around 74% of them singletons. Under the ViraFEST assay, PBMC were stimulated with viral peptide pools so that antigen-specific CD4+ T cells expanded. Sequencing was performed afterwards. Investigators separated out CD4+ T cells once approximately 11 days of culture had passed. The cohort was immunized with two doses of either the BNT162b2 or mRNA-1273 vaccine. The sequencing used CD4+ T cells from PBMCs cultured with HCoV-OC43 spike peptides, collected after COVID-19 vaccination. Documented subset: HCoV-OC43 spike overlapping peptide pool stimulation. Every receptor here comes from a human donor who received a COVID-19 vaccine.

This clone was counted between two and nine times. The chain links TRBV18 to TRBJ1-1; no clear D. This CDR3 region has 14 residues. Germline V CDR1 and CDR2: KGHSH, LQKENI. V was cut by 2 bases and J by 1 base, with 8 bases left in between. CDR3 sequence: CASSPFEANTEAFF. DNA of the CDR3: TGTGCCAGCTCACCATTCGAAGCGAACACTGAAGCTTTCTTT.

The chain links TRBV19 to TRBJ2-2; D perhaps matches TRBD1 (5 bases). This CDR3 region has 13 residues. V was clipped by 8 bases and J by 1 base, with 8 bases between them. Germline CDR1 is LNHDA and CDR2 is SQIVND (reference sequence). The CDR3 sequence is CASGTGNTGELFF. CDR3 sequence (DNA): TGTGCCAGTGGTACAGGGAACACCGGGGAGCTGTTTTTT.

V is TRBV7-3 and J is TRBJ1-6; 9 bases match TRBD1. CDR1 and CDR2 (germline): SGHTA, FQGTGA. The CDR3 sequence is 13 residues long. The V gene end was trimmed by 4 bases and the J gene end by 10 bases; junction bases not matched to a gene: 2. The CDR3 DNA reads TGTGCCAGCAGCTCCGGGACAGGGTCACCCCTCCACTTT. Amino acids: CASSSGTGSPLHF.

The chain has TRBV4-3 and TRBJ2-2; 9 nucleotides line up with TRBD2. The CDR3 runs 16 residues. The germline V gene has CDR1 LGHNA and CDR2 YSLEER. J lost 4 bases, V lost 4 bases, and 7 bases had no gene match. The CDR3 DNA is TGCGCCAGCAGCCTAGTAGCGGGGGTACCCACCGGGGAGCTGTTTTTT. Amino acid sequence: CASSLVAGVPTGELFF.

The chain combines TRBV7-2 with TRBJ2-3; 10 nucleotides agree with TRBD2. Per the germline V gene, CDR1 is SGHTA and CDR2 is FQGNSA. This CDR3 region has 17 residues. V trimming: 0 bases; J trimming: 6 bases; junction bases outside the gene matches: 9. In nucleotides, the CDR3 is TGTGCCAGCAGCTTAGCAAGAGCGGGGGGGCCAACCGATACGCAGTATTTT. Its protein is CASSLARAGGPTDTQYF.

This clone has just a few counts. The chain couples TRBV6-6 to TRBJ2-3, with D uncertain. Germline V CDR1 and CDR2: MNHNY, SVGAGI (reference sequence). Trimming pared 6 bases from V and 2 bases from J, leaving 15 bases between. The CDR3 is 15 residues long. The CDR3 sequence: CASRQTPPSTDTQYF. For the CDR3, the DNA is TGTGCCAGCAGGCAGACCCCACCATCCACAGATACGCAGTATTTT.

The rearrangement links TRBV30 to TRBJ1-2; 9 bases align to TRBD1. V gave up 7 bases and J gave up 0 bases; unmatched junction bases: 9. Germline V CDR1 and CDR2: GTSNPN, SVGIG (reference sequence). The CDR3 has 15 residues. CDR3: CAYRSGTGTNYGYTF. The CDR3 region has the DNA TGTGCCTATAGGTCCGGGACAGGGACTAACTATGGCTACACCTTC.

This clone was detected a few times. V usage is TRBV5-1 and J usage is TRBJ1-2; no reliable D call. CDR1 SGHRS and CDR2 YFSETQ come from the germline V gene. With 3 bases removed from V and 6 bases from J, the gap between germline ends came to 18 bases. The CDR3 is 15 amino acids. CDR3: CASSYSYGNENGYTF. In DNA form, the CDR3 reads TGCGCCAGCAGCTACTCCTATGGAAATGAGAATGGCTACACCTTC.

Only a few counts were recorded for this clone. This rearrangement joins TRBV7-2 to TRBJ2-3; D is perhaps TRBD2 (5 bases). With 1 base removed from V and 2 bases from J, the gap between germline ends came to 13 bases. In germline, CDR1 is SGHTA, CDR2 FQGNSA. The CDR3 loop spans 16 amino acids. CDR3 sequence: CASSLGDYLNTDTQYF. CDR3 bases: TGTGCCAGCAGCTTAGGAGACTACCTAAACACAGATACGCAGTATTTT.

CDR3 amino acids: CASKFMDPKGVSQYF. CDR3 bases: TGTGCCAGCAAGTTTATGGATCCTAAGGGGGTTTCGCAGTATTTT. V and J are TRBV28 and TRBJ2-3, with D possibly matching TRBD1 (6 bases). Looked up from germline, CDR1 is MDHEN and CDR2 is SYDVKM. With 7 bases removed from V and 10 bases from J, the gap between germline ends came to 24 bases. The CDR3 runs to 15 residues.

The chain has TRBV6-5 and TRBJ1-6; 8 bases map to TRBD1. The CDR3 has 16 residues. The junction had 6 bases not matched to a gene; V was cut back by 1 base and J by 7 bases. Germline V lookup: CDR1 MNHEY, CDR2 SVGAGI. CDR3 sequence: CASSYFPGGSNSPLHF. The DNA for the CDR3 is TGTGCCAGCAGTTACTTTCCAGGGGGCTCGAATTCACCCCTCCACTTT.

The V and J genes are TRBV18 and TRBJ1-1, with no clear D. CDR1 and CDR2 (germline): KGHSH, LQKENI. The CDR3 is made up of 14 amino acids. Trimming took 3 bases from V and 3 from J, leaving 11 bases between them. This CDR3 reads CASSPDGLDTEAFF. CDR3 DNA: TGTGCCAGCTCACCCGACGGGTTGGACACTGAAGCTTTCTTT. The whole variable domain, filled in from reference TRBV18 and TRBJ1-1, reads NAGVMQNPRHLVRRRGQEARLRCSPMKGHSHVYWYRQLPEEGLKFMVYLQKENIIDESGMPKERFSAEFPKEGPSILRIQQVVRGDSAAYFCASSPDGLDTEAFFGQGTRLTVV.

This rearrangement joins TRBV2 to TRBJ1-4, with 8 bases matching TRBD1. Trimming removed 6 bases from V and 12 bases from J; junction bases left unmatched: 6. Germline loops: CDR1 SNHLY, CDR2 FYNNEI. The CDR3 has 12 residues. CDR3 residues: CASRDRGAELFF. The CDR3 DNA reads as TGTGCCAGCAGAGACAGGGGCGCGGAACTGTTTTTT.

This chain uses TRBV6-5 with TRBJ2-7; D gene uncertain. Trimming pared 5 bases from V and 2 bases from J, leaving 13 bases between. The CDR3 spans 14 residues. The germline CDR1 and CDR2 sequences are MNHEY and SVGAGI. CDR3 nucleotide sequence: TGTGCCAGCAGTCTCTCAGACACCACCTACGAGCAGTACGTC. Translation gives CASSLSDTTYEQYV.

This chain uses TRBV10-2 with TRBJ1-2; TRBD1 might be the D (6 bases). The CDR3 is 14 amino acids. The germline V and J ends were trimmed by 3 bases and 4 bases, with 12 bases remaining between them. Germline CDR1 reads WSHSY; CDR2 reads SAAADI. CDR3 nucleotide sequence: TGCGCCAGCAGTGAAGCCAGGGGCCCCTATGGCTACACCTTC. The encoded protein is CASSEARGPYGYTF.

This chain uses TRBV9 with TRBJ1-5; D is unclear. The germline gives CDR1 SGDLS, CDR2 YYNGEE. This CDR3 comprises 14 residues. Trimming cost V 0 bases and J 5 bases, with 9 bases left between them. For the CDR3, the DNA is TGTGCCAGCAGCGTAGGAAGCGAATATCAGCCCCAGCATTTT. It codes for CASSVGSEYQPQHF.

CDR3 region: CASSRGDGTYTRSQETQYF. The CDR3 DNA is TGCGCCAGCAGCCGAGGGGATGGGACCTATACTAGAAGTCAAGAGACCCAGTACTTC. V is TRBV4-1 and J is TRBJ2-5, with D perhaps given as TRBD1 or TRBD2 (5 bases each). Per the germline V gene, CDR1 is MGHRA and CDR2 is YSYEKL. The CDR3 has 19 amino acids. Trimming took 4 bases from V and 2 from J, leaving 26 bases between them.

The rearrangement uses TRBV14 and TRBJ1-6; a possible D gene is TRBD1 (6 bases). V was clipped by 0 bases and J by 9 bases, with 12 bases between them. Germline CDR1 reads SGHDN; CDR2 reads FVKESK. CDR3 length: 15 amino acids. In DNA, the CDR3 is TGTGCCAGCAGCCAAGAACGGGGGGCACTTTCACCCCTCCACTTT. This gives the protein CASSQERGALSPLHF.

The rearrangement joins TRBV10-1 to TRBJ1-2; D is uncertain. The CDR3 is made up of 13 amino acids. The V gene lost 5 bases and the J gene lost 7 bases, with 14 bases spanning the gap. CDR1 and CDR2 from the germline V gene are WNHNN and SYGVQD (reference sequence). Here the CDR3 DNA reads TGCGCCAGCAGTCACGGGTCAGCGGTTGGCTACACCTTC. It specifies CASSHGSAVGYTF.

The chain joins TRBV18 to TRBJ2-3, with TRBD1 identical over 9 bases. Germline V gene sequence: CDR1 KGHSH, CDR2 LQKENI. The CDR3 consists of 13 residues. The junction had 8 bases not matched to a gene; V was cut back by 2 bases and J by 14 bases. The CDR3 region is CASSPGWDRALYF. In nucleotides, the CDR3 is TGTGCCAGCTCACCAGGATGGGACAGGGCCCTGTATTTT.

CDR3 in amino acids: CASSEWVTGRIDTQYF. The CDR3 DNA reads as TGCGCCAGCAGTGAGTGGGTGACAGGGAGGATAGATACGCAGTATTTT. The chain couples TRBV10-2 to TRBJ2-3; D might be TRBD1 (7 bases). Germline CDR1 WSHSY, CDR2 SAAADI. This CDR3 contains 16 residues. V lost 1 base and J 5 bases, leaving 16 bases between the germline ends.

The V call is TRBV18, the J call TRBJ1-2; D may be TRBD1 (6 bases). The CDR3 spans 14 residues. Germline V CDR1 and CDR2: KGHSH, LQKENI. Between the trimmed V and J ends, which lost 0 bases and 6 bases, there was a span of 11 bases. The DNA of the CDR3 is TGTGCCAGCTCACCACCGACAGGACTGGATGGCTACACCTTC. It encodes CASSPPTGLDGYTF.

This chain connects TRBV19 to TRBJ2-4; weak D call: TRBD1 (6 bases). V was shortened by 5 bases and J by 0 bases, with 17 bases between the two germline ends. Per germline, CDR1 LNHDA and CDR2 SQIVND (reference sequence). The CDR3 is 17 residues long. CDR3 nucleotide sequence: TGTGCCAGTAGTTCCGTAACAGGGACCTTAGCCAAAAACATTCAGTACTTC. Its protein product is CASSSVTGTLAKNIQYF.

In nucleotides, the CDR3 is TGTGCCAGTAGAGAAGCACGGAGCTCCTACAATGAGCAGTTCTTC. Amino acid sequence: CASREARSSYNEQFF. The chain has TRBV19 and TRBJ2-1; D remains unclear. CDR3 length equals 15 residues. Trimming removed 6 bases at V and 0 bases at J, with 12 bases between. Germline loops: CDR1 LNHDA, CDR2 SQIVND (reference sequence).